The entry that follows covers one T cell receptor beta chain sequence. Its antigen is undetermined. The sample originates from a study of OX40 agonist ivuxolimab in advanced cancers. Background on the study: Patients received ivuxolimab, an intravenous treatment, every 2 weeks at 0.01 to 10 mg/kg.

Only in-frame clones appear in the TCRdb table, and some are missing; sequencing was by immunoSEQ multiplex PCR. The data hold about 59,000 clones, with 87% observed a single time. This CDR3 has 16 amino acids. V was clipped by 0 bases and J by 4 bases; unmatched bases: 7. The germline V gene encodes CDR1 SGHRS and CDR2 YFSETQ. The study's findings and limits: Also present in some nonresponders was a low level of normalized T-cell clonal expansion. At 0.1 to 3.0 mg/kg, clonal expansion of CD4+ and CD8+ blood T cells had occurred by week 6.

The starting material was CD4+ or CD8+ T cells sorted from blood, obtained in a trial of the OX40 agonist ivuxolimab. The origin of this receptor is an adult with an advanced solid tumor such as melanoma, head and neck, liver or kidney cancer. J is TRBJ1-1 and V is TRBV5-1; 9 nucleotides match TRBD1. DNA of the CDR3: TGCGCCAGCAGCTTGGATTTTCGGGACAGGGCCACTGAAGCTTTCTTT. The encoded protein is CASSLDFRDRATEAFF.